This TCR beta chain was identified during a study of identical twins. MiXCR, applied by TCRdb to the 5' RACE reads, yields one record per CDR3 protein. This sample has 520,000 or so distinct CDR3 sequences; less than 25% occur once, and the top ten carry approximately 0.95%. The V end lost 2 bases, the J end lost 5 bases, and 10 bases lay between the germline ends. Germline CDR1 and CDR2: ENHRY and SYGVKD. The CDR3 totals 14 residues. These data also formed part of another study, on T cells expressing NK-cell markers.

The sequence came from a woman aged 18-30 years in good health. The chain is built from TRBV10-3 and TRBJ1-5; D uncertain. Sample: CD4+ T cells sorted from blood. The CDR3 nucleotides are TGTGCCATCAGTGAGGGGAAGGGAGATCAGCCCCAGCATTTT. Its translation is CAISEGKGDQPQHF.